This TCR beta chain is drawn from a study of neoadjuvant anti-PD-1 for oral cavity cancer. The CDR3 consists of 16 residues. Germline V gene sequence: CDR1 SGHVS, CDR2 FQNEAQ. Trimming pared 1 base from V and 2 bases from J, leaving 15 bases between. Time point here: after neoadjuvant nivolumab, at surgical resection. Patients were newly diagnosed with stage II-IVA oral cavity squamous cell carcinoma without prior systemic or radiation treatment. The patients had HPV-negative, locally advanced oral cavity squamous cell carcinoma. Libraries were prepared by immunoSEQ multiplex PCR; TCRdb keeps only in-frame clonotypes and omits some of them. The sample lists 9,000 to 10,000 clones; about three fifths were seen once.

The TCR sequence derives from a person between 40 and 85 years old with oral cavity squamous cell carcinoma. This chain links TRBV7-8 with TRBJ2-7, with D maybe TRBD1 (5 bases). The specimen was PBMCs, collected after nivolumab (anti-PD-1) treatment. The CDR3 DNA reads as TGTGCCAGCAGCTTAGAGGGGTATCAGAATACCTACGAGCAGTACTTC. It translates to CASSLEGYQNTYEQYF.